The entry below describes one T cell receptor beta chain. The entry originates in a study of blood T cell repertoires in COVID-19. Study-wide background: Donors in the United States, Italy and Spain gave samples during acute or convalescent COVID-19. The cDNA or gDNA used as material had been derived from T cells, B-cell-depleted T cells, or PBMCs.

Methods used by the authors: Reference gene primer amplification gave nucleated cell count estimates. The method was immunoSEQ multiplex PCR; TCRdb's version includes in-frame clones alone and lacks a portion of them. V, J and clone size are those of that table, while D and trimming were read from the DNA. This sample carries approximately 160,000 clones, 84% of them seen once, and the ten largest clones take about 8%. V lost 1 base to trimming and J lost 7 bases, with 8 bases between them. The CDR3 has 13 residues. Germline V gives CDR1 SGHDN, CDR2 FVKESK. Enrollees, about 18 to 89 years old, lived in 24 US areas.

The TCR sequence derives from a woman aged 45-65 years who had recovered from COVID-19. Sequenced input: PBMCs or T cells enriched from blood (not recorded which). The V and J genes are TRBV14 and TRBJ1-5, with D uncertain. Here the CDR3 DNA reads TGTGCCAGCAGCCAAGGGTTGGGCCAGCCCCAGCATTTT. It is translated as CASSQGLGQPQHF.